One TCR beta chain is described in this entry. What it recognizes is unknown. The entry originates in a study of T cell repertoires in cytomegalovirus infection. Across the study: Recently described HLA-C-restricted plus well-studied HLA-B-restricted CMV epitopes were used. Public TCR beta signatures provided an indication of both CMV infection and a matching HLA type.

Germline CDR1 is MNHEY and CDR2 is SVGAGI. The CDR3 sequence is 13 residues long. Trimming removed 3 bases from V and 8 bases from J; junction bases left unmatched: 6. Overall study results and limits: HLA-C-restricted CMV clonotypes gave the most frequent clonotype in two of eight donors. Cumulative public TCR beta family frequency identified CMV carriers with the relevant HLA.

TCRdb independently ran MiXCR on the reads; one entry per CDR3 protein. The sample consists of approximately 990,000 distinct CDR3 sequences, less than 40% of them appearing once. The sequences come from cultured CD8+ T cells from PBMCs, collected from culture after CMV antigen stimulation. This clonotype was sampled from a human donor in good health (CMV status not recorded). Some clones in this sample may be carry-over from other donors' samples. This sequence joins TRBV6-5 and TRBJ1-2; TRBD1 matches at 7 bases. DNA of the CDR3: TGTGCCAGCAGTTATGAGGGGGCAGCGGGCTACACCTTC. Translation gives CASSYEGAAGYTF.